A single sample gave rise to the 9 T cell receptor beta chains below, sequenced in a study of post-analysis software for immune sequencing data. Study results and caveats: With TRBV5-6, TRBV5-1 and TRBV20-1 included, about 5 TRBV segments were more frequent in patients than in controls.

Incorporated into the TCR beta cDNA libraries were unique molecular identifiers, which served to reduce PCR and sequencing biases. A single record per CDR3 protein comes from TCRdb applying MiXCR to the PCR reads. The repertoire has hundreds of thousands of distinct CDR3 sequences, about 32% of them found once; the top ten carry under 0.7%. What these receptors recognize is not known. The sequencing input was blood. The source of these receptors is a girl between 10 and 17 years old with multiple sclerosis.

This clonotype was counted a few times. The chain employs TRBV6-2 or TRBV6-3 and TRBJ2-1, with D tentatively TRBD2 (7 bases). In germline, CDR1 is MNHEY, CDR2 SVGEGT. This CDR3 is 15 amino acids long. Trimming removed 0 bases at V and 4 bases at J, with 10 bases between. The CDR3 bases are TGTGCCAGCAGTTACTCGAGCGGGACATACAATGAGCAGTTCTTC. Its translation is CASSYSSGTYNEQFF.

The rearrangement joins TRBV20-1 to TRBJ2-5; D is unresolved. Germline loops: CDR1 DFQATT, CDR2 SNEGSKA (reference sequence). The CDR3 covers 16 residues. V lost 2 bases and J lost 3, with 19 bases in between. The CDR3 bases are TGCAGTGCTAGATTGAGAGTGGGTTCCCAAGAAGAGACCCAGTACTTC. It encodes CSARLRVGSQEETQYF.

This clonotype was seen many times. V usage is TRBV7-9 and J usage is TRBJ1-2; D not resolved. Germline CDR1 and CDR2: SEHNR and FQNEAQ (reference sequence). CDR3 length: 12 amino acids. V was trimmed by 8 bases and J by 4 bases, leaving 11 bases between them. The CDR3 DNA reads TGTGCCAGCGGCCGGCCTTCCTATGGCTACACCTTC. Translated, it gives CASGRPSYGYTF.

V usage is TRBV2 and J usage is TRBJ2-1, with 10 positions matching TRBD2. Trimming took 6 bases from V and 2 from J; bases not matched to a gene: 4. The CDR3 has 15 residues. The germline V gene has CDR1 SNHLY and CDR2 FYNNEI. In DNA, the CDR3 is TGTGCCAGCAGGGGAGCGGGGGGGCCCTACAATGAGCAGTTCTTC. This sequence encodes CASRGAGGPYNEQFF.

This clonotype has only a few counts. The chain carries TRBV5-6 and TRBJ2-1, with 9 bases that match TRBD2. V shed 2 bases and J 5 bases; nucleotides not matched to a gene: 8. The germline gives CDR1 SGHDT, CDR2 YYEEEE. There are 16 residues in the CDR3. CDR3 DNA: TGTGCCAGCAGCTTAACTCCTAGCGGGGTAAACAATGAGCAGTTCTTC. It is translated as CASSLTPSGVNNEQFF. The full variable domain, in which reference TRBV5-6 and TRBJ2-1 provide the parts outside the CDR3, is DAGVTQSPTHLIKTRGQQVTLRCSPKSGHDTVSWYQQALGQGPQFIFQYYEEEERQRGNFPDRFSGHQFPNYSSELNVNALLLGDSALYLCASSLTPSGVNNEQFFGPGTRLTVL.

About this clonotype itself: The junction and the germline gene differ at one end; a read error may be behind it. V usage is TRBV20-1 and J usage is TRBJ2-1, with a weak D call TRBD2 (5 bases). Germline loops: CDR1 DFQATT, CDR2 SNEGSKA (reference sequence). The CDR3 loop spans 12 amino acids. The CDR3 reads CSTRGSYNEQFF. In DNA form, the CDR3 reads TGCAGTACTAGAGGGTCCTACAATGAGCAGTTCTTC.

The chain has TRBV6-1 and TRBJ1-1, with D maybe TRBD1 (6 bases). V dropped 0 bases and J dropped 0 bases, with 8 bases sitting between them. The CDR3 is made up of 15 amino acids. Germline-derived CDR1 and CDR2 are MNHNS and SASEGT. The CDR3 loop is CASSEAGGVNTEAFF. The DNA of the CDR3 is TGTGCCAGCAGTGAAGCGGGGGGCGTGAACACTGAAGCTTTCTTT.

There are a few counts of this clonotype. The V call is TRBV12-3 or TRBV12-4, the J call TRBJ2-7; the D gene could be TRBD1 or TRBD2 (5 bases each). This CDR3 region has 16 residues. The V and J ends lost 5 bases and 5 bases respectively, with 22 bases between them. The CDR3: CASSRFVGAGGHEQYF. The CDR3 bases are TGTGCCAGCAGTAGGTTTGTCGGGGCCGGAGGTCACGAGCAGTACTTC.

The chain combines TRBV6-1 with TRBJ2-2, with 10 nucleotides matching TRBD2. Germline loops: CDR1 MNHNS, CDR2 SASEGT. Trimming removed 2 bases from V and 6 bases from J; junction bases left unmatched: 9. The CDR3 covers 17 residues. CDR3 loop: CASSEMVSGRRAGELFF. For the CDR3, the DNA is TGTGCCAGCAGTGAAATGGTTAGCGGGAGGAGGGCCGGGGAGCTGTTTTTT.